The clone carrying this TCR beta chain has at least ten counts. Isolation of PBMCs was performed on around 9.7 ml fresh peripheral blood. Researchers amplified the TCR beta CDR3 regions from RNA transcripts. Primed by the HTBI set, a first-round RT-PCR was run on the TCR CDR3. TCRdb passed the multiplex PCR reads through MiXCR, listing each CDR3 protein once. This sample has 500,000 to 800,000 distinct CDR3 sequences, with approximately 14% found just once. The CDR3 has 15 amino acids. V was clipped by 0 bases and J by 2 bases; unmatched bases: 1. Germline CDR1 GTSNPN, CDR2 SVGIG (reference sequence). The data derive from a study of T cells in Graves' hyperthyroidism and ophthalmopathy.

V is TRBV30 and J is TRBJ2-1; 10 bases match TRBD2. Sequencing was performed on blood. This TCR derives from a woman aged 50 to 60 with Graves' ophthalmopathy. The DNA of the CDR3 is TGTGCCTGGAGTGTAGGGACTAGCGCCTACAATGAGCAGTTCTTC. The encoded protein is CAWSVGTSAYNEQFF.